This T cell receptor (beta chain) originates from a study of graft-versus-host responses after intestinal transplantation. Produced via immunoSEQ multiplex PCR; TCRdb's table is partial and in-frame only. The sample includes some 95,000 clones, about 91% seen only once; the top ten take around 0.49%. In regard to this clone: No antigen is known for it. One end of the junction varies from germline; a read error may be responsible.

The sequence was obtained from a human donor who received an intestinal transplant. Sequenced here: unstimulated CD8+ T cells sorted from spleen or lymph node cells, sampled before intestinal transplant.

The CDR3 DNA follows: TGTGCCAGTAGTGTAGACAGATACACTGAAGCTTTCTTT. Its translation is CASSVDRYTEAFF. The J gene is TRBJ1-1, the V gene TRBV19; tentative D call: TRBD1 (5 bases). CDR3 length: 13 residues. The germline CDR1 and CDR2 sequences are LNHDA and SQIVND (reference sequence).